These 28 T cell receptor beta chains originate from one sample sequenced in a study of Ad26.COV2.S vaccination and SARS-CoV-2 variants. Assay used: immunoSEQ multiplex PCR; TCRdb lists only in-frame clones, some missing. This table has fewer than 500,000 clones, roughly 89% appearing once. Sample treatment: about 20 received Ad26.COV2.S at low or high dose, single or two shots; 5 received placebo; per-sample allocation not given. Material that was analyzed had been drawn on day 63 after the first vaccine or placebo injection. Source: peripheral blood, taken in a trial of Ad26.COV2.S vaccine versus placebo. The receptors were sampled from a person between 18 and 65 years old who received the Ad26.COV2.S COVID-19 vaccine or a placebo.

This CDR3 is CASSVNRGKTQYF. DNA of the CDR3: TGTGCCAGCAGTGTAAACAGGGGAAAGACCCAGTACTTC. J is TRBJ2-5 and V is TRBV2; 7 nucleotides agree with TRBD1. The V segment lost 4 bases and the J segment 6 bases; nucleotides outside the gene matches: 5. The germline V gene encodes CDR1 SNHLY and CDR2 FYNNEI. The CDR3 has 13 residues.

This clone came up a few times. This chain joins TRBV6-6 and TRBJ1-2, with D perhaps matching TRBD1 (5 bases). CDR3 length: 16 residues. Per the germline V gene, CDR1 is MNHNY and CDR2 is SVGAGI (reference sequence). With 2 bases removed from V and 0 bases from J, the gap between germline ends came to 13 bases. The CDR3 loop is CASSYGTGLANYGYTF. The CDR3 DNA reads as TGTGCCAGCAGTTACGGAACAGGTTTAGCTAACTATGGCTACACCTTC.

This rearrangement joins TRBV4-3 to TRBJ2-2; possible D gene TRBD1, 6 bases. Germline V gives CDR1 LGHNA, CDR2 YSLEER. The CDR3 sequence is 17 residues long. Trimming stripped 2 bases from V and 0 bases from J, with 13 bases between. DNA of the CDR3: TGCGCCAGCAGCCAAAACCCGGGACATGCGAACACCGGGGAGCTGTTTTTT. Its translation is CASSQNPGHANTGELFF.

The V call is TRBV5-1, the J call TRBJ1-1; D is ambiguous. Trimming took off 0 bases at V and 1 base at J, with 7 bases between the two ends. Germline V gives CDR1 SGHRS, CDR2 YFSETQ. The CDR3 spans 14 residues. CDR3 sequence: CASSLAVGNTEAFF. In DNA form, the CDR3 reads TGCGCCAGCAGCTTGGCGGTCGGGAACACTGAAGCTTTCTTT. Full variable domain (missing parts from reference TRBV5-1 and TRBJ1-1): KAGVTQTPRYLIKTRGQQVTLSCSPISGHRSVSWYQQTPGQGLQFLFEYFSETQRNKGNFPGRFSGRQFSNSRSEMNVSTLELGDSALYLCASSLAVGNTEAFFGQGTRLTVV.

The V and J genes are TRBV2 and TRBJ2-2; weak D call: TRBD2 (7 bases). Deletions cut 6 bases from V and 6 bases from J, with 20 bases between. Germline CDR1 and CDR2: SNHLY and FYNNEI. The CDR3 extends over 16 amino acids. CDR3 sequence: CASRGAGLGGAGELFF. The CDR3 DNA reads as TGTGCCAGCAGGGGGGCAGGACTAGGAGGTGCCGGGGAGCTGTTTTTT.

This chain joins TRBV12-3 or TRBV12-4 and TRBJ1-1; D unresolved. The length of the CDR3 is 13 residues. Trimming left V 7 bases short and J 0 bases short, with 9 bases between. The CDR3 bases are TGTGCCAGCACGACACTCTTGAACACTGAAGCTTTCTTT. The encoded protein is CASTTLLNTEAFF.

The chain couples TRBV11-3 to TRBJ2-5, with 7 bases aligning to TRBD2. CDR3 length: 15 residues. The germline gives CDR1 SGHNT, CDR2 YENEEA. Trimming took 1 base from V and 4 from J; bases not matched to a gene: 6. The CDR3 reads CASSLGGSGLETQYF. The CDR3 DNA reads as TGTGCCAGCAGCTTAGGCGGGAGCGGTTTAGAGACCCAGTACTTC.

This chain uses TRBV25-1 with TRBJ1-1; D gene uncertain. Trimming took off 9 bases at V and 3 bases at J, with 14 bases between the two ends. The CDR3 length is 13 residues. Germline V gives CDR1 MGHDK, CDR2 SYGVNS. The CDR3 DNA reads as TGTGCCAGTCGACGGCGCCTGGACACTGAAGCTTTCTTT. Translated, it gives CASRRRLDTEAFF.

This chain joins TRBV13 and TRBJ1-2; 7 nucleotides agree with TRBD1. CDR1 and CDR2 (germline): PRHDT, FYEKMQ (reference sequence). The CDR3 spans 15 residues. With V trimmed by 5 bases and J by 5 bases, 11 bases remained unmatched. DNA of the CDR3: TGTGCCAGCAGCCAAGCTACCGGGACAGCGTATGGCTACACCTTC. Translating it yields CASSQATGTAYGYTF.

The rearrangement joins TRBV12-5 to TRBJ2-2; D gene unclear. Germline CDR1 and CDR2: LGHNT and FRNRAP. Between the trimmed V and J ends, which lost 2 bases and 2 bases, there was a span of 6 bases. There are 14 residues in the CDR3. Written as DNA, the CDR3 is TGTGCTAGTGGTTTGAGGTCCAACACCGGGGAGCTGTTTTTT. This sequence encodes CASGLRSNTGELFF.

The V and J genes are TRBV15 and TRBJ2-3, with 12 bases aligning to TRBD2. The V gene end was trimmed by 0 bases and the J gene end by 0 bases; junction bases not matched to a gene: 4. The germline CDR1 and CDR2 sequences are LNHNV and YYDKDF (reference sequence). There are 18 residues in the CDR3. The CDR3 DNA reads TGTGCCACCAGCAGAGATGTACTAGCGGGGGGTAGCACAGATACGCAGTATTTT. Translation: CATSRDVLAGGSTDTQYF.

The chain combines TRBV3-1 (or the pseudogene TRBV3-2) with TRBJ2-1, with 7 nucleotides matching TRBD1. Unmatched junction bases numbered 6, after V lost 4 bases and J lost 3 bases. Germline V CDR1 and CDR2: LGHDT, YNNKEL (reference sequence). The CDR3 sequence is 15 residues long. CDR3 nucleotides: TGTGCCAGCAGCCCCACCAGGGACAGCTACAATGAGCAGTTCTTC. It specifies CASSPTRDSYNEQFF.

CDR3 coding DNA: TGTGCCAGCAGGGGACAGAGGTCTAACTATGGCTACACCTTC. It is translated as CASRGQRSNYGYTF. V usage is TRBV2 and J usage is TRBJ1-2, with 7 positions matching TRBD1. From germline, CDR1 is SNHLY and CDR2 FYNNEI. V shed 6 bases, J shed 0 bases, and the junction held 4 bases outside the gene matches. The CDR3 has 14 residues. Variable domain in full (rest from reference TRBV2 and TRBJ1-2): EPEVTQTPSHQVTQMGQEVILRCVPISNHLYFYWYRQILGQKVEFLVSFYNNEISEKSEIFDDQFSVERPDGSNFTLKIRSTKLEDSAMYFCASRGQRSNYGYTFGSGTRLTVV.

This rearrangement joins TRBV7-9 to TRBJ2-3; D is perhaps TRBD1 (5 bases). The CDR3 consists of 16 residues. Germline V CDR1 and CDR2: SEHNR, FQNEAQ (reference sequence). V lost 1 base and J lost 0, with 11 bases in between. The CDR3 DNA sequence: TGTGCCAGCAGCTTAGGGGGCGGTAGAAGCACAGATACGCAGTATTTT. Its translation: CASSLGGGRSTDTQYF.

The chain links TRBV7-8 to TRBJ2-6; no clear D gene. The CDR3 has 14 amino acids. Germline-derived CDR1 and CDR2 are SGHVS and FQNEAQ. V was trimmed by 10 bases and J by 0 bases, leaving 10 bases between them. CDR3 amino acids: CATSSPSGANVLTF. The CDR3 DNA reads TGTGCCACCTCTTCGCCCTCTGGGGCCAACGTCCTGACTTTC. Looking up the rest from reference TRBV7-8 and TRBJ2-6 gives the full variable domain: GAGVSQSPRYKVAKRGQDVALRCDPISGHVSLFWYQQALGQGPEFLTYFQNEAQLDKSGLPSDRFFAERPEGSVSTLKIQRTQQEDSAVYLCATSSPSGANVLTFGAGSRLTVL.

The V and J genes are TRBV4-2 and TRBJ1-6; TRBD1 matches 7 bases. There are 17 residues in the CDR3. Germline assignment: CDR1 LGHNA and CDR2 YNFKEQ. V dropped 2 bases and J dropped 5; count of bases not matched to a gene: 9. CDR3 sequence reads: CASSQPVGTANNSPLHF. The CDR3 DNA sequence: TGTGCCAGCAGCCAACCCGTAGGGACAGCAAATAATTCACCCCTCCACTTT.

The rearrangement uses TRBV28 and TRBJ1-2; possibly TRBD1 for D (6 bases). V was cut by 3 bases and J by 8 bases, with 16 bases left in between. Germline CDR1 is MDHEN and CDR2 is SYDVKM. CDR3 length equals 14 residues. CDR3: CASSLPGDPKGYTF. The CDR3 region has the DNA TGTGCCAGCAGTTTGCCAGGGGACCCTAAGGGCTACACCTTC.

The genes are TRBV5-6 and TRBJ1-1, with TRBD1 as a possible D gene (5 bases). Between the trimmed V and J ends, which lost 0 bases and 4 bases, there was a span of 10 bases. Germline values: CDR1 SGHDT, CDR2 YYEEEE. There are 14 residues in the CDR3. In DNA, the CDR3 is TGTGCCAGCAGCTTGGGGGGGAGATTCACTGAAGCTTTCTTT. It encodes CASSLGGRFTEAFF.

This sequence joins TRBV5-5 and TRBJ2-2, with TRBD1 matching over 8 bases. V lost 3 bases, J lost 6 bases, and 10 bases stayed unmatched. This CDR3 has 16 amino acids. Germline loops: CDR1 SGHKS, CDR2 YYEKEE (reference sequence). This chain's CDR3 is CASSSAGGAVAGELFF. DNA of the CDR3: TGTGCCAGCAGCTCAGCAGGGGGCGCGGTGGCCGGGGAGCTGTTTTTT.

V and J are TRBV7-8 and TRBJ2-1; 9 bases match TRBD2. The CDR3 runs 17 residues. Germline CDR1 reads SGHVS; CDR2 reads FQNEAQ. The V and J ends lost 2 bases and 6 bases, in that order; junction bases with no gene match: 11. CDR3 region: CASSLRVLSSGINEQFF. Here the CDR3 DNA reads TGTGCCAGCAGCTTAAGGGTTCTATCTAGCGGGATCAATGAGCAGTTCTTC.

This clone was detected once. The genes are TRBV7-2 and TRBJ2-5; no definite D call. The V gene lost 6 bases and the J gene lost 1 base, with 15 bases spanning the gap. Germline values: CDR1 SGHTA, CDR2 FQGNSA. The CDR3 runs 15 residues. The CDR3 nucleotides read TGTGCCAGCAGACGACGGGCTTACACCCAAGAGACCCAGTACTTC. Its protein is CASRRRAYTQETQYF.

Written as DNA, the CDR3 is TGCGCCAGCAGCTTGGGGCAGGGGAGGGATACGCAGTATTTT. Encoded protein: CASSLGQGRDTQYF. This chain connects TRBV5-1 to TRBJ2-3; D possibly uses TRBD1 or TRBD2 (6 bases each). The V end lost 0 bases, the J end lost 6 bases, and 11 bases lay between the germline ends. The CDR3 sequence is 14 residues long. Germline-derived CDR1 and CDR2 are SGHRS and YFSETQ.

This chain uses TRBV4-1 with TRBJ2-7; D may be TRBD2 (7 bases). CDR1 is MGHRA and CDR2 is YSYEKL in the germline V gene. This CDR3 is 15 amino acids long. The V and J ends lost 1 base and 3 bases respectively, with 13 bases between them. The CDR3 DNA follows: TGCGCCAGCAGCCAAGGAGGGGGGGAACTCTACGAGCAGTACTTC. Its protein is CASSQGGGELYEQYF.

The chain links TRBV27 to TRBJ2-5, with a weak D call TRBD2 (5 bases). The V end was cut by 3 bases, the J end by 1 base, with 12 bases between. Germline V gives CDR1 MNHEY, CDR2 SMNVEV (reference sequence). The CDR3 contains 15 residues. Here the CDR3 DNA reads TGTGCCAGCAGTTTCCGGGATAAGAGCCAAGAGACCCAGTACTTC. Its protein product is CASSFRDKSQETQYF.

The V gene is TRBV24-1, the J gene TRBJ2-1; 8 bases are shared with TRBD1. V lost 5 bases and J lost 16; bases outside the gene matches: 9. CDR1 and CDR2 (germline): KGHDR, SFDVKD. This CDR3 spans 12 amino acids. The CDR3 reads CATSVRQGREFF. CDR3 coding DNA: TGTGCCACCAGTGTAAGACAGGGGCGGGAATTCTTC.

The chain has TRBV28 and TRBJ2-7; TRBD2 is a possible D gene (6 bases). Germline V gives CDR1 MDHEN, CDR2 SYDVKM. V lost 6 bases, J lost 4 bases, and 10 bases lay in between. The CDR3 runs to 12 residues. CDR3 loop: CASSSGTYEQYV. The CDR3 DNA reads as TGTGCCAGCAGCTCCGGGACTTACGAGCAGTACGTC.

CDR3 sequence (DNA): TGTGCCAGTAGTACCAGCGGGGCCGGAAATACGCAGTATTTT. Amino acid sequence: CASSTSGAGNTQYF. This chain connects TRBV19 to TRBJ2-3, with TRBD2 matching over 7 bases. There are 14 residues in the CDR3. Germline CDR1 reads LNHDA; CDR2 reads SQIVND (reference sequence). The trim removed 4 bases at V and 7 bases at J, leaving 8 bases unmatched.

The genes are TRBV9 and TRBJ2-5; D gene ambiguous. Germline V gives CDR1 SGDLS, CDR2 YYNGEE. The CDR3 has 15 residues. V shed 0 bases and J shed 2 bases, with 11 bases lying between them. CDR3 sequence reads: CASSVDVNVQETQYF. DNA for the CDR3: TGTGCCAGCAGCGTAGACGTCAACGTACAAGAGACCCAGTACTTC. The full variable domain, in which reference TRBV9 and TRBJ2-5 provide the parts outside the CDR3, is DSGVTQTPKHLITATGQRVTLRCSPRSGDLSVYWYQQSLDQGLQFLIQYYNGEERAKGNILERFSAQQFPDLHSELNLSSLELGDSALYFCASSVDVNVQETQYFGPGTRLLVL.